The rows below give T cell receptor beta chains drawn from one sample of a study of shared clonotypes between healthy human individuals. The method was immunoSEQ multiplex PCR; TCRdb's version includes in-frame clones alone and lacks a portion of them. The data show more than 1.2 million clones, with approximately 98.5% seen just once and approximately 0.38% held by the top ten. The sequencing sample was made of naive CD4+ T cells sorted from blood. The receptors were gathered from a man younger than 40 in good health. CDR3s include the opening cysteine and the closing phenylalanine or tryptophan. The D gene is left open where the match is weak. A clone size is listed for some rows: how often the clone was seen (once, few, many), or a class if it is expanded.

j_gene | v_gene | abundance | d_gene | CDR3nt | CDR3aa
TRBJ2-7 | TRBV13 | . | TRBD1 | TGTGCCAGCAGCTTAAGTTTAACAGGGGGCGCTCCCGACGAGCAGTACTTC | CASSLSLTGGAPDEQYF
TRBJ2-7 | TRBV7-9 | . | . | TGTGCCAGCAGCACGGACACGACCGAGCAGTACTTC | CASSTDTTEQYF
TRBJ1-1 | TRBV5-1 | . | TRBD1 | TGCGCCAGCAGCCTAGGACAGGTGACAAACACTGAAGCTTTCTTT | CASSLGQVTNTEAFF
TRBJ2-7 | TRBV7-9 | . | TRBD1 | TGTGCCAGCTCCTTGACGGGGACAGCCAGCTACGAGCAGTACTTC | CASSLTGTASYEQYF
TRBJ2-7 | TRBV7-2 | . | . | TGTGCCAGCAGCTCTCAGGGGGGGGCCGAGCAGTACTTC | CASSSQGGAEQYF
TRBJ2-1 | TRBV7-9 | . | TRBD1 | TGTGCCAGCAGCACCGACAGGGACAATGAGCAGTTCTTC | CASSTDRDNEQFF
TRBJ2-3 | TRBV29-1 | . | TRBD2 | TGCAGCGCTAGCGGGAGGTTAACAGATACGCAGTATTTT | CSASGRLTDTQYF
TRBJ1-4 | TRBV6-1 | . | TRBD1 | TGTGCCAGCAGTGACCGGGACAGTGAAAAACTGTTTTTT | CASSDRDSEKLFF
TRBJ2-7 | TRBV14 | . | . | TGTGCCAGCAGCCAAGGGCCAGGGGACGAGCAGTACTTC | CASSQGPGDEQYF
TRBJ2-1 | TRBV9 | . | TRBD2 | TGTGCCAGCAGCGTCGGGGGGAACTCCTACAATGAGCAGTTCTTC | CASSVGGNSYNEQFF
TRBJ2-1 | TRBV7-3 | . | . | TGTGCCAGCAGCGGATCCACGACACAACCTTACAATGAGCAGTTCTTC | CASSGSTTQPYNEQFF
TRBJ2-1 | TRBV7-8 | . | TRBD2 | TGTGCCAGCAGCCGATTTGGGAGCGGGAGCTCCTACAATGAGCAGTTCTTC | CASSRFGSGSSYNEQFF
TRBJ1-1 | TRBV19 | . | . | TGTGCCAGTACCCCGGGACACCTGAACACTGAAGCTTTCTTT | CASTPGHLNTEAFF
TRBJ1-1 | TRBV30 | . | TRBD1 | TGTGCCTGGAGTGTACTCGGACAGGTCGGGGACACTGAAGCTTTCTTT | CAWSVLGQVGDTEAFF
TRBJ1-3 | TRBV7-2 | . | TRBD1 | TGTGCCAGCAGCCTCCGGGACAGGAGTGGAAACACCATATATTTT | CASSLRDRSGNTIYF
TRBJ2-2 | TRBV28 | . | . | TGTGCCAGCAACGTACCCAACACCGGGGAGCTGTTTTTT | CASNVPNTGELFF
TRBJ1-1 | TRBV19 | . | . | TGTGCCAGTAGTATAGTTGGGGATTACACTGAAGCTTTCTTT | CASSIVGDYTEAFF
TRBJ2-2 | TRBV29-1 | once | . | TGCAGCGCATCGGCGGGGCTCACCGGGGAGCTGTTTTTT | CSASAGLTGELFF
TRBJ2-3 | TRBV6-5 | once | . | TGTGCCAGCAGTTACTCCCACGTCGTCGGAAATACGCAGTATTTT | CASSYSHVVGNTQYF
TRBJ1-3 | TRBV2 | . | TRBD1 | TGTGCCGTAACCCAGGGGGCGAGCTCTGGAAACACCATATATTTT | CAVTQGASSGNTIYF
TRBJ2-7 | TRBV11-1 | . | . | TGTGCCAGCAGCAATCAACTAGTTTCCGAGCAGTACTTC | CASSNQLVSEQYF
TRBJ2-7 | TRBV6-5 | . | TRBD1 | TGTGCCAGCAGTCCCCCGGGACAGAACGAGCAGTACTTC | CASSPPGQNEQYF
TRBJ1-3 | TRBV7-8 | . | . | TGTGCCAGCAGCTTAGCCTATCACCGGGACACCACTCACTCTGGAAACACCATATATTTT | CASSLAYHRDTTHSGNTIYF
TRBJ1-2 | TRBV18 | . | . | TGTGCCAGCTCACCAACTACAGGGATTAATCGCTATGGCTACACCTTC | CASSPTTGINRYGYTF
TRBJ2-2 | TRBV7-8 | . | . | TGTGCCAGCAGCCGACGGGAGCTGTTTTTT | CASSRRELFF
TRBJ2-7 | TRBV10-3 | . | . | TGTGCCACTCAGGCCTATCAATCCTACGAGCAGTACTTC | CATQAYQSYEQYF
TRBJ2-5 | TRBV4-2 | . | . | TGTGCCAGCAGCCAAGATTCGGTAGGGGGGGGTGAGACCCAGTACTTC | CASSQDSVGGGETQYF
TRBJ2-7 | TRBV18 | . | TRBD1 | TGTGCCAGCTCACCGGGCAGGGGGCGTAATATTCCCTACGAGCAGTACTTC | CASSPGRGRNIPYEQYF
TRBJ2-3 | TRBV5-1 | . | TRBD2 | TGCGCCAGCAGCTCGGGACTAGCGGAGGCAGATACGCAGTATTTT | CASSSGLAEADTQYF
TRBJ2-7 | TRBV5-6 | . | TRBD1 | TGTGCCAGCAGCTTACCGGGACAGGGTTCCTACGAGCAGTACTTC | CASSLPGQGSYEQYF
TRBJ1-4 | TRBV23-1 | . | . | TGCGCCAGCACTGGCGAAAAACTGTTTTTT | CASTGEKLFF
TRBJ2-3 | TRBV9 | . | TRBD2 | TGTGCCAGCAGCGGGACTAGCGTGGATACGCAGTATTTT | CASSGTSVDTQYF
TRBJ2-1 | TRBV19 | . | TRBD2 | TGTGCCAGTAGTATAGCGCCTGGGGCGGGAGTTTTCGATGAGCAGTTCTTC | CASSIAPGAGVFDEQFF
TRBJ1-5 | TRBV10-2 | . | . | TGCGCCAGCAGTGATTTGGGTTTTCAGCCCCAGCATTTT | CASSDLGFQPQHF
TRBJ2-1 | TRBV9 | . | TRBD2 | TGTGCCAGCAGCGTGACTAGCCCTGAAACTTCCTACAATGAGCAGTTCTTC | CASSVTSPETSYNEQFF
TRBJ2-5 | TRBV11-2 | . | . | TGTGCCAGCAGCATTACAGGGAACAAAGAGACCCAGTACTTC | CASSITGNKETQYF
TRBJ2-1 | TRBV5-4 | . | . | TGTGCCAGCAGCTTGCCGAGCTCCTACAATGAGCAGTTCTTC | CASSLPSSYNEQFF
TRBJ2-7 | TRBV6-6 | . | TRBD1 | TGTGCCAGCAGCCGATTACAGGGGGGAAGCTACGAGCAGTACTTC | CASSRLQGGSYEQYF
TRBJ2-1 | TRBV30 | . | TRBD2 | TGTGCCTGGGTACCCCTCGGGACTAGCGGGAGTTTGAATGAGCAGTTCTTC | CAWVPLGTSGSLNEQFF
TRBJ1-1 | TRBV28 | . | . | TGTGCCAGCGGGGGTGACAGGATTATGAACACTGAAGCTTTCTTT | CASGGDRIMNTEAFF
TRBJ2-1 | TRBV6-6 | . | . | TGTGCCAGCACCCCCTCAGGGAGGACCTACAATGAGCAGTTCTTC | CASTPSGRTYNEQFF
TRBJ2-7 | TRBV5-1 | . | . | TGCGCCAGCAGCTTGGGACAGATGTACGAGCAGTACTTC | CASSLGQMYEQYF
TRBJ2-7 | TRBV7-6 | . | TRBD2 | TGTGCCAGCAGCACGGGACTAGCGGGAGTGGGGTACGAGCAGTACTTC | CASSTGLAGVGYEQYF
TRBJ2-7 | TRBV29-1 | . | TRBD2 | TGCAGCGTTGGGGCGGGGGCCTACGAGCAGTACTTC | CSVGAGAYEQYF
TRBJ2-7 | TRBV13 | . | TRBD2 | TGTGCCAGCAGCTTCCAGACTAGCGGGAAACCCTACGAGCAGTACTTC | CASSFQTSGKPYEQYF
TRBJ1-1 | TRBV7-6 | . | . | TGTGCCAGCAGCTTAGCGCTCCAAAGTCTTGGCCACGCTGAAGCTTTCTTT | CASSLALQSLGHAEAFF
TRBJ2-1 | TRBV7-9 | . | TRBD2 | TGTGCCAGCAGCACCCGAACTAGCGGTGAGCAGTTCTTC | CASSTRTSGEQFF
TRBJ2-7 | TRBV28 | . | . | TGTGCCAGCAGTTTAAGTCCAGGGTTCTCCTACGAGCAGTACTTC | CASSLSPGFSYEQYF
TRBJ1-2 | TRBV19 | . | TRBD1 | TGTGCCAGTAGGAGGACAGGCGTTGGCTACACCTTC | CASRRTGVGYTF
TRBJ2-1 | TRBV5-1 | . | TRBD2 | TGCGCCAGCAGCTTCAATAGCGGGGACCTAAATGAGCAGTTCTTC | CASSFNSGDLNEQFF
TRBJ2-1 | TRBV7-2 | . | . | TGTGCCAGCAGCACATTTTTCCCTAGCCCAGTCTCCTACAATGAGCAGTTCTTC | CASSTFFPSPVSYNEQFF
TRBJ2-1 | TRBV5-1 | . | TRBD2 | TGCGCCAGCAGCTCGACTAGCGGGCATGAGCAGTTCTTC | CASSSTSGHEQFF
TRBJ1-1 | TRBV19 | . | TRBD1 | TGTGCCAGTATCTATGGGACAGGTCGGTGGAACACTGAAGCTTTCTTT | CASIYGTGRWNTEAFF
TRBJ2-6 | TRBV5-1 | . | . | TGCGCCAGCAGCGGGGCCATTCAACCCCCTGGGGCCAACGTCCTGACTTTC | CASSGAIQPPGANVLTF
TRBJ1-4 | TRBV4-3 | . | . | TGCGCCAGCAGCCAAGATTTGACCGGGACGAGCCTCCCCCCTGAAAAACTGTTTTTT | CASSQDLTGTSLPPEKLFF